This passage covers 8 T cell receptor beta chains from one sample sequenced in a study of T cells after yellow fever vaccination. TCRdb analysed the 5' RACE reads with MiXCR anew, one entry per CDR3 protein. The sample has 90,000 to 150,000 distinct CDR3 sequences, about 6.8% seen once. This specimen consisted of CD4+ T cells sorted from PBMCs, obtained around 45 days after the first yellow fever vaccination. The receptors here all came from a man aged 18 to 35 who received the YFV17D yellow fever vaccine.

The table lists this clonotype with many counts. The chain has TRBV20-1 and TRBJ2-3; tentative D call: TRBD2 (6 bases). Trimming removed 4 bases from V and 4 bases from J, with 15 bases in between. CDR3 length equals 14 residues. The V gene's germline CDR1 is DFQATT and CDR2 SNEGSKA (reference sequence). The CDR3 sequence is CSANRGLGPDTQYF. The CDR3 coding sequence is TGCAGTGCTAACCGGGGGTTAGGTCCAGATACGCAGTATTTT.

The sample holds many counts of this clonotype. The chain is built from TRBV7-9 and TRBJ2-1, with D possibly matching TRBD2 (6 bases). Germline lookup yields CDR1 SEHNR and CDR2 FQNEAQ (reference sequence). The CDR3 sequence is 15 residues long. V was shortened by 5 bases and J by 3 bases, with 14 bases between the two germline ends. This CDR3 reads CASSPTGTFYNEQFF. CDR3 DNA sequence: TGTGCCAGCAGCCCCACCGGGACTTTCTACAATGAGCAGTTCTTC.

This clonotype occurred many times. The rearrangement joins TRBV7-2 to TRBJ2-1; D ambiguous. Trimming took off 7 bases at V and 8 bases at J, with 15 bases between the two ends. CDR1 is SGHTA and CDR2 is FQGNSA in the germline V gene. There are 13 residues in the CDR3. The CDR3 DNA reads TGTGCCAGCATCCCCCTAGGTTCTCATGAGCAGTTCTTC. The encoded protein is CASIPLGSHEQFF.

This clonotype was seen ten or more times. This sequence joins TRBV24-1 and TRBJ1-2; no definite D call. V lost 5 bases and J 2 bases, leaving 8 bases between the germline ends. This CDR3 contains 13 residues. Germline V gene sequence: CDR1 KGHDR, CDR2 SFDVKD. The CDR3 is CATSVGPNYGYTF. CDR3 in DNA: TGTGCCACCAGTGTAGGTCCCAACTATGGCTACACCTTC.

This clonotype occurred many times. The chain employs TRBV20-1 and TRBJ2-7, with D hard to call. Germline V gene data show CDR1 as DFQATT and CDR2 as SNEGSKA (reference sequence). Between the trimmed V and J ends, which lost 3 bases and 0 bases, there was a span of 12 bases. The CDR3 consists of 14 residues. This CDR3 reads CSASSPASSYEQYF. In DNA form, the CDR3 reads TGCAGTGCTAGTTCCCCTGCTAGCTCCTACGAGCAGTACTTC.

This clonotype came up many times. V and J are TRBV5-1 and TRBJ2-3; D possibly corresponds to TRBD1 (6 bases). The CDR3 has 15 amino acids. The germline gives CDR1 SGHRS, CDR2 YFSETQ. Trimming pared 1 base from V and 1 base from J, leaving 10 bases between. In nucleotides, the CDR3 is TGCGCCAGCAGCTTGAGGTGGGGGCGCACAGATACGCAGTATTTT. Protein: CASSLRWGRTDTQYF.

This clonotype was picked up many times. This chain joins TRBV5-1 and TRBJ2-7; 9 nucleotides agree with TRBD1. V shed 4 bases, J shed 6 bases, and the junction held 5 bases outside the gene matches. This CDR3 spans 13 amino acids. Germline CDR1 is SGHRS and CDR2 is YFSETQ. The CDR3 DNA sequence: TGCGCCAGCAGCCCCTGGACAGGGGTCGAGCAGTACTTC. This translates into CASSPWTGVEQYF.

This clonotype has a count of ten or more. The chain joins TRBV12-5 to TRBJ2-2; maybe TRBD2 (5 bases). V shed 0 bases and J shed 3 bases, with 8 bases lying between them. CDR3 length: 15 residues. Per the germline V gene, CDR1 is LGHNT and CDR2 is FRNRAP. CDR3 sequence reads: CASGLVAVDTGELFF. The CDR3 coding sequence is TGTGCTAGTGGTTTGGTAGCGGTGGACACCGGGGAGCTGTTTTTT.